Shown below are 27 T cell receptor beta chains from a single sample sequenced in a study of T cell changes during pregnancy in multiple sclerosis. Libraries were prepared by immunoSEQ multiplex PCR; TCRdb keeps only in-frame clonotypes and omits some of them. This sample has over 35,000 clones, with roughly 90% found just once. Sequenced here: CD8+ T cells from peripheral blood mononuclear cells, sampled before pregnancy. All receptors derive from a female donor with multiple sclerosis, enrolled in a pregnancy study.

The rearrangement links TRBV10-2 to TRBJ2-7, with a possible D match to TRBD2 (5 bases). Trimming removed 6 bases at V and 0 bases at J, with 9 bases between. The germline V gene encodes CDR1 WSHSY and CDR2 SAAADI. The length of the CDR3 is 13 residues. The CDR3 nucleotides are TGCGCCAGCAGCGAGCGGTACTCCTACGAGCAGTACTTC. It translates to CASSERYSYEQYF.

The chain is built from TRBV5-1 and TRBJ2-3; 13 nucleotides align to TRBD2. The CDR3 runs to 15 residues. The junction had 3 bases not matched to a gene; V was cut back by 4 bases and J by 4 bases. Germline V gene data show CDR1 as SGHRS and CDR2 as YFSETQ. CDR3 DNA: TGCGCCAGCAGCAGGACTAGCGGGAGAGCAGATACGCAGTATTTT. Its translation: CASSRTSGRADTQYF.

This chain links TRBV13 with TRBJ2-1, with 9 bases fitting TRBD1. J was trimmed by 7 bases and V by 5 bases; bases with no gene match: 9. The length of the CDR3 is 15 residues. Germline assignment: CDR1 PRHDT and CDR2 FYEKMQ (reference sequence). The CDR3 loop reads CASSDTGGEANEQFF. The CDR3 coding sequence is TGTGCCAGCAGCGACACAGGGGGCGAGGCGAATGAGCAGTTCTTC.

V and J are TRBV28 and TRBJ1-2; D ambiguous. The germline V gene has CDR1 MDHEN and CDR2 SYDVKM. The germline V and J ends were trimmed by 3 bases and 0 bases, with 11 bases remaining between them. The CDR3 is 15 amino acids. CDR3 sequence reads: CASSFAESTNYGYTF. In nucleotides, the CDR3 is TGTGCCAGCAGTTTTGCTGAGTCAACTAACTATGGCTACACCTTC.

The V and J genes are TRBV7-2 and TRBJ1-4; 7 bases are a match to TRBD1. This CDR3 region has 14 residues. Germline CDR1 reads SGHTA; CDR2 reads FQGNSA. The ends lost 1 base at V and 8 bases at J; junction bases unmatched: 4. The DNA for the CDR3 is TGTGCCAGCAGCTTAGGACAGGGAGACGAAAAACTGTTTTTT. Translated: CASSLGQGDEKLFF. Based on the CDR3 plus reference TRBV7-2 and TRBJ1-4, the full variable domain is GAGVSQSPSNKVTEKGKDVELRCDPISGHTALYWYRQSLGQGLEFLIYFQGNSAPDKSGLPSDRFSAERTGGSVSTLTIQRTQQEDSAVYLCASSLGQGDEKLFFGSGTQLSVL.

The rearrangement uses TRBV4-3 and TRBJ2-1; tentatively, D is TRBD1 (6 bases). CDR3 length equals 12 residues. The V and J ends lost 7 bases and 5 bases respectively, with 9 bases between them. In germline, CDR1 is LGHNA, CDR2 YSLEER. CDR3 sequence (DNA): TGCGCCAGCAACAGGGAACACAATGAGCAGTTCTTC. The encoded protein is CASNREHNEQFF.

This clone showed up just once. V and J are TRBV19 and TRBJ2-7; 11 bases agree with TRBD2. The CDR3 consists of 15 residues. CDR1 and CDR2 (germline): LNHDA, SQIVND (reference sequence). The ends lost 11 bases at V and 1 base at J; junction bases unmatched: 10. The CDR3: CASSGTSGASYEQYF. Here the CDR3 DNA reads TGTGCCTCCTCCGGGACTAGCGGCGCATCCTACGAGCAGTACTTC.

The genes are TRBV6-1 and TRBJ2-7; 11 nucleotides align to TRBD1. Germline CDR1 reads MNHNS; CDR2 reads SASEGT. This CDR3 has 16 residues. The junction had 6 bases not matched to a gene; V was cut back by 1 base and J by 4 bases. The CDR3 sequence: CASSEGEGTGGYEQYF. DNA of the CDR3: TGTGCCAGCAGTGAAGGGGAGGGGACAGGGGGTTACGAGCAGTACTTC.

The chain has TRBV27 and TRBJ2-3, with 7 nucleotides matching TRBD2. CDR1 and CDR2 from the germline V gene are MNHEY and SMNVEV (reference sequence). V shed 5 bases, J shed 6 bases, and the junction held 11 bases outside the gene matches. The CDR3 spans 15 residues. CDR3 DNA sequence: TGTGCCAGCAGTGCTGGGGGGGAGGGCCTGGATACGCAGTATTTT. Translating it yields CASSAGGEGLDTQYF.

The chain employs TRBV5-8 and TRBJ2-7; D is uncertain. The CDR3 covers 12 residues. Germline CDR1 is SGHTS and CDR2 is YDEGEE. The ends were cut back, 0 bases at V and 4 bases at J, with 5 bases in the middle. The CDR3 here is CASSLAYYEQYF. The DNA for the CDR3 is TGTGCCAGCAGCTTGGCCTATTACGAGCAGTACTTC.

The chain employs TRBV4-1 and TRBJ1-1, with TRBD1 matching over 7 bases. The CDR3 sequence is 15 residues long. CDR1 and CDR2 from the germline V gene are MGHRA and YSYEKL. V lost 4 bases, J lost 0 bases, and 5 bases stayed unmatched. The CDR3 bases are TGCGCCAGCAGCCCCGCAGGGGGTTTGAACACTGAAGCTTTCTTT. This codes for CASSPAGGLNTEAFF.

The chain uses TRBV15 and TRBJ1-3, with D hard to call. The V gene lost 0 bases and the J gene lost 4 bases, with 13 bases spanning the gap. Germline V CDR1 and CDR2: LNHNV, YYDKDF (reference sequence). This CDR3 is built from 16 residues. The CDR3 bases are TGTGCCACCAGCAGAGACCAGGTGGTGTCAGGAAACACCATATATTTT. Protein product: CATSRDQVVSGNTIYF.

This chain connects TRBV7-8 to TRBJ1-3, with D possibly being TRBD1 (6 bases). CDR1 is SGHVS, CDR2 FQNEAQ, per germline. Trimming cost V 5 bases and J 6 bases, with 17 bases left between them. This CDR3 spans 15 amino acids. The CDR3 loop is CASSTPGTQLNTIYF. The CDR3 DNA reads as TGTGCCAGCAGCACCCCCGGGACACAACTAAACACCATATATTTT.

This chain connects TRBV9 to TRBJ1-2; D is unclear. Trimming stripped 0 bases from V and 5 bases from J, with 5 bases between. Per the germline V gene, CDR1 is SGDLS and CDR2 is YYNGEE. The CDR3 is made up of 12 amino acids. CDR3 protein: CASSVGGYGYTF. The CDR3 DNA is TGTGCCAGCAGCGTAGGCGGTTATGGCTACACCTTC.

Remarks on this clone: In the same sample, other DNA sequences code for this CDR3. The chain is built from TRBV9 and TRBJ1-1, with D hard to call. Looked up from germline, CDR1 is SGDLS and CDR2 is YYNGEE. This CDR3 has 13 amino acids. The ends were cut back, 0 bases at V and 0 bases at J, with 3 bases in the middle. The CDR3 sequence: CASSVAVNTEAFF. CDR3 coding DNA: TGTGCCAGCAGCGTAGCCGTGAACACTGAAGCTTTCTTT.

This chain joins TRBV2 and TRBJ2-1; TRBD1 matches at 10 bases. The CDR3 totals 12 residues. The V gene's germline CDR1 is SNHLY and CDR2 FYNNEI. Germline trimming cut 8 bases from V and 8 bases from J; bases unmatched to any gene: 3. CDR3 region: CASWDRGDEQFF. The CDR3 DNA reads TGTGCCAGCTGGGACAGGGGCGATGAGCAGTTCTTC.

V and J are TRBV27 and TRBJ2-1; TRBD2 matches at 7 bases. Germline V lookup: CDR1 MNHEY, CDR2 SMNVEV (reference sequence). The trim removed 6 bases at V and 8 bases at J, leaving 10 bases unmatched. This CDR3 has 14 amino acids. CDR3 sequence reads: CASSFPGEGYEQFF. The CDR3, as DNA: TGTGCCAGCAGCTTCCCGGGGGAGGGCTATGAGCAGTTCTTC.

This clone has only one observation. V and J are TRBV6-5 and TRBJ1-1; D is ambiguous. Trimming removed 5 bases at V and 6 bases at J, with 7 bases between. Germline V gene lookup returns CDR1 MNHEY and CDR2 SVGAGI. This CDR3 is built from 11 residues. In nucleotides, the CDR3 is TGTGCCAGCAGTCGTTCCTCTGAAGCTTTCTTT. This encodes CASSRSSEAFF.

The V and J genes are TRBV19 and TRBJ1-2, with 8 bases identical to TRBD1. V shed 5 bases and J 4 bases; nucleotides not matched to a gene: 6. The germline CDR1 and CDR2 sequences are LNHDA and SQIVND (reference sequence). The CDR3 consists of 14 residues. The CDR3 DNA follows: TGTGCCAGTAGTTTTACAGGGGGTACCTATGGCTACACCTTC. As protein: CASSFTGGTYGYTF.

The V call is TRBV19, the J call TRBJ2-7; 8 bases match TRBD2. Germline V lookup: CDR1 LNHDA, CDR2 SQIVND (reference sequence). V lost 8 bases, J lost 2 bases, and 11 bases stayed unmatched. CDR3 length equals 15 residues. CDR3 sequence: CASRRGGTKTYEQYF. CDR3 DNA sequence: TGTGCCAGTCGACGGGGGGGGACAAAAACCTACGAGCAGTACTTC.

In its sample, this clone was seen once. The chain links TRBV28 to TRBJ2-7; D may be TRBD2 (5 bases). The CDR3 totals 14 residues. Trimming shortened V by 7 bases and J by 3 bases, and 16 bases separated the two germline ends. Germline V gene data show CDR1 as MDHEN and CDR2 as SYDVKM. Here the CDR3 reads CASTPRGRIYEQYF. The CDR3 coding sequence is TGTGCCAGCACTCCCCGCGGGCGGATCTACGAGCAGTACTTC.

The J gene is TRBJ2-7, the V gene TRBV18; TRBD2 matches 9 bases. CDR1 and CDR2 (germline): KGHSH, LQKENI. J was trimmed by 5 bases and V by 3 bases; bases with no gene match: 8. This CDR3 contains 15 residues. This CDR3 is CASSPLAGRPDEQYF. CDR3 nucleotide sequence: TGTGCCAGCTCACCTCTAGCGGGGCGGCCCGACGAGCAGTACTTC.

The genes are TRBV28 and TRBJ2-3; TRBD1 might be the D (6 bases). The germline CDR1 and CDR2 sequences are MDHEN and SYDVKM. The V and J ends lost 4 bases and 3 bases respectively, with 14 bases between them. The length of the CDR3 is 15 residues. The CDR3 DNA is TGTGCCAGCAGTTCAGGGGAACGTGAGACAGATACGCAGTATTTT. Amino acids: CASSSGERETDTQYF.

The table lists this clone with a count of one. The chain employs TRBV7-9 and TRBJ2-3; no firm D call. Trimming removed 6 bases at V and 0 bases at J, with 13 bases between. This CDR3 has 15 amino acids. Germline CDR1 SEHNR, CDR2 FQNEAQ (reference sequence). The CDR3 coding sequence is TGTGCCAGCAGTCCGAAACGGGTCAGCACAGATACGCAGTATTTT. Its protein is CASSPKRVSTDTQYF. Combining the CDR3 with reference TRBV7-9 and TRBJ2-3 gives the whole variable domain DTGVSQNPRHKITKRGQNVTFRCDPISEHNRLYWYRQTLGQGPEFLTYFQNEAQLEKSRLLSDRFSAERPKGSFSTLEIQRTEQGDSAMYLCASSPKRVSTDTQYFGPGTRLTVL.

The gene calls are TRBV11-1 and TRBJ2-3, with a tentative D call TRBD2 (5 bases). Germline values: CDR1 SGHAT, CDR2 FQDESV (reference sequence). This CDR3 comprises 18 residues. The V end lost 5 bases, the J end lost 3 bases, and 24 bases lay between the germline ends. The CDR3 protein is CASSPDEARVSWTDTQYF. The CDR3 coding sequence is TGTGCCAGCAGCCCAGACGAGGCGCGGGTTTCATGGACAGATACGCAGTATTTT. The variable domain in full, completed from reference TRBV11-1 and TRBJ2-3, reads EAEVAQSPRYKITEKSQAVAFWCDPISGHATLYWYRQILGQGPELLVQFQDESVVDDSQLPKDRFSAERLKGVDSTLKIQPAELGDSAMYLCASSPDEARVSWTDTQYFGPGTRLTVL.

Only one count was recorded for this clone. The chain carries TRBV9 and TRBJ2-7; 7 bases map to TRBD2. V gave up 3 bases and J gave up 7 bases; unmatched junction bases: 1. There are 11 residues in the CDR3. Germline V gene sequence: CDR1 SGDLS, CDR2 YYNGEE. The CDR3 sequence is CASSAGGEQYF. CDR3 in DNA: TGTGCCAGCAGCGCCGGGGGGGAGCAGTACTTC.

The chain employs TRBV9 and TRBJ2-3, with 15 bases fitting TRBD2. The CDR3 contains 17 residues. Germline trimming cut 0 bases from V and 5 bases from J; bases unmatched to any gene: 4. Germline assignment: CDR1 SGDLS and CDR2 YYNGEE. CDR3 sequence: CASSVAGLAGGKDTQYF. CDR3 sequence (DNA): TGTGCCAGCAGCGTAGCCGGACTAGCGGGAGGGAAAGATACGCAGTATTTT.